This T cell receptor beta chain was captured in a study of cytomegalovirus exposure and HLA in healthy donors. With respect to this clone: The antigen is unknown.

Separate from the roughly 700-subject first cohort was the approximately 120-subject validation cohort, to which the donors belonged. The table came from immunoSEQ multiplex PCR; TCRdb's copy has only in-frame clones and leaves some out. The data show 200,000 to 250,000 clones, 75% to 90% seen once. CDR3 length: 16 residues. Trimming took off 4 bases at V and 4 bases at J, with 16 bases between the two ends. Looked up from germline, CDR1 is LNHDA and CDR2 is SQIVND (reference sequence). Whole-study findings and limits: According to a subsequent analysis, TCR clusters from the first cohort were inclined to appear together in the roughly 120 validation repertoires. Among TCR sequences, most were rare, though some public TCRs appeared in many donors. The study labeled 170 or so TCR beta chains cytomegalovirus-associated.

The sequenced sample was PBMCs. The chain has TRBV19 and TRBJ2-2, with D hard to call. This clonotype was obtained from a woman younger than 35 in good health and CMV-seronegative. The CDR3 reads CASSNSPWYGTGELFF. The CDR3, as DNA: TGTGCCAGTAGTAACAGCCCCTGGTATGGCACCGGGGAGCTGTTTTTT.